The 32 T cell receptor beta chains reported below all come from one sample, sequenced in a study of esophageal squamous cell carcinoma under preoperative chemotherapy. The time point: after preoperative PTX-NDP chemotherapy. One entry per CDR3 protein, called by TCRdb with MiXCR from the PCR reads. Among about 19,000 distinct CDR3 sequences, about 43% were seen once, and the ten largest hold roughly 29%. This specimen was acquired from a patient given preoperative chemotherapy. All receptors come from a human donor with esophageal squamous cell carcinoma. The donor label of this sample is uncertain.

This clonotype was counted ten times or more. The chain is built from TRBV7-6 and TRBJ2-7, with D possibly being TRBD1 (5 bases). Trimming cost V 2 bases and J 7 bases, with 9 bases left between them. CDR1 SGHVS and CDR2 FNYEAQ come from the germline V gene. The CDR3 is 12 residues long. The CDR3 loop is CASSLPGREQYF. The CDR3 nucleotides read TGTGCCAGCAGCTTACCAGGGCGGGAGCAGTACTTC.

On this clonotype itself: Since no conserved phenylalanine or tryptophan closes the CDR3, a read error is the likely cause. The chain recombines TRBV7-2 with TRBJ2-5; weak D call: TRBD2 (6 bases). V lost 5 bases to trimming and J lost 2 bases, with 12 bases between them. This CDR3 contains 14 residues. The germline V gene encodes CDR1 SGHTA and CDR2 FQGNSA. The CDR3 protein is CASSLGTFQETQYI. As DNA, the CDR3 is TGTGCCAGCAGCCTAGGGACTTTTCAAGAGACCCAGTACATC.

This clonotype was seen once. A much larger clone lies one base from this, so it may be a read error. The chain couples TRBV25-1 to TRBJ2-5, with a possible D match to TRBD2 (7 bases). The end of the DNA is better explained by TRBJ2-1, so the J call may be wrong. The CDR3 spans 14 residues. Germline CDR1 reads MGHDK; CDR2 reads SYGVNS. The CDR3 region has the DNA TGTGCCAGCAGTATAGGGGGGGGCGAGGAGACCCAGTTCTTC. This translates into CASSIGGGEETQFF.

This clonotype has just a few counts. The V call is TRBV7-2, the J call TRBJ2-1; tentative D call: TRBD2 (6 bases). Germline V gene data show CDR1 as SGHTA and CDR2 as FQGNSA. Trimming removed 1 base at V and 5 bases at J, with 15 bases between. The CDR3 is 16 residues long. The CDR3 DNA follows: TGTGCCAGCAGCTTAGGGGCGGGGCGGGTCCACAATGAGCAGTTCTTC. Amino acids: CASSLGAGRVHNEQFF.

Only a few counts were recorded for this clonotype. The chain links TRBV7-6 to TRBJ2-1; D is unresolved. Germline CDR1 is SGHVS and CDR2 is FNYEAQ. The V end lost 1 base, the J end lost 7 bases, and 5 bases lay between the germline ends. This CDR3 comprises 12 residues. The CDR3 is CASSLVDNEQFF. CDR3 DNA sequence: TGTGCCAGCAGCTTAGTGGATAATGAGCAGTTCTTC.

A note on this clonotype: Mismatch with germline at one junction end may stem from a read error. The chain combines TRBV27 with TRBJ2-3; 7 positions match TRBD2. In germline, CDR1 is MNHEY, CDR2 SMNVEV (reference sequence). This CDR3 spans 16 amino acids. CDR3 nucleotide sequence: TGTGCCAGCAGTGTATCCCGGGGCGGGAGCACAGATATGCAGTATTTT. Translating it yields CASSVSRGGSTDMQYF.

The chain links TRBV7-6 to TRBJ2-2; D possibly matches TRBD1 or TRBD2 (5 bases each). Germline CDR1 reads SGHVS; CDR2 reads FNYEAQ. V lost 4 bases and J lost 4, with 13 bases in between. This CDR3 comprises 15 residues. In DNA form, the CDR3 reads TGTGCCAGCAGCTCACTATCTGGGGGCACCGGGGAGCTGTTTTTT. This translates into CASSSLSGGTGELFF. The variable domain in full, with the rest retrieved from reference TRBV7-6 and TRBJ2-2, is GAGVSQSPRYKVTKRGQDVALRCDPISGHVSLYWYRQALGQGPEFLTYFNYEAQQDKSGLPNDRFSAERPEGSISTLTIQRTEQRDSAMYRCASSSLSGGTGELFFGEGSRLTVL.

The CDR3 nucleotides are TGTGCCAGCAGCTTATCAACCGGGACACTTTACAATGAGCAGTACTTC. Translating it yields CASSLSTGTLYNEQYF. This chain links TRBV7-6 with TRBJ2-5, with D possibly being TRBD1 (6 bases). The ends were cut back, 2 bases at V and 11 bases at J, with 24 bases in the middle. This CDR3 is 16 amino acids long. Germline CDR1 reads SGHVS; CDR2 reads FNYEAQ.

This clonotype has more than one count but fewer than ten. The gene calls are TRBV12-3 or TRBV12-4 and TRBJ2-1; TRBD2 aligns across 7 bases. The end of the DNA aligns better with TRBJ2-5, so the J call may be wrong. CDR3 length: 15 amino acids. CDR3 DNA: TGTGCCAGCAGTTTAGAGAGGAGGCGGGGGGAGACCCAGTACTTC. This translates into CASSLERRRGETQYF.

With respect to this clonotype: The CDR3 carries no conserved terminal phenylalanine or tryptophan, so it likely arises from a read error. This chain uses TRBV7-2 with TRBJ2-5; tentative D call: TRBD2 (6 bases). TRBJ2-1 matches the DNA end more closely, so the J call is doubtful. CDR3 length: 14 amino acids. The germline V gene has CDR1 SGHTA and CDR2 FQGNSA. The CDR3 DNA follows: TGTGCCAGCAGCTTCGGCGGGACCCAAGCGACCCAGTTCTCG. Amino acids: CASSFGGTQATQFS.

This clonotype is medium-sized by share. The rearrangement uses TRBV7-8 and TRBJ2-2; D is possibly TRBD2 (5 bases). This CDR3 region has 14 residues. Germline V lookup: CDR1 SGHVS, CDR2 FQNEAQ. Trimming removed 8 bases at V and 4 bases at J, with 14 bases between. CDR3 sequence (DNA): TGTGCCAGCGGGAGATGGGTGGGCACCGGGGAGCTGTTTTTT. Amino acid sequence: CASGRWVGTGELFF.

There are many counts of this clonotype. DNA of the CDR3: TGTGCCACCAGGAGCGGGACTTACAATGAGCAGTTCTTC. It specifies CATRSGTYNEQFF. The chain carries TRBV24-1 and TRBJ2-1, with 7 bases identical to TRBD2. Germline V lookup: CDR1 KGHDR, CDR2 SFDVKD. CDR3 length: 13 residues. After removal of 7 bases from V and 4 bases from J, the junction contained 3 bases not matched to a gene.

This clonotype was counted between two and nine times. The chain recombines TRBV6-4 with TRBJ2-1; a weak D match, TRBD2 (5 bases). V dropped 0 bases and J dropped 0 bases, with 9 bases sitting between them. The CDR3 runs to 16 residues. Germline CDR1 MRHNA, CDR2 SNTAGT. DNA for the CDR3: TGTGCCAGCAGTGACTCGGGAGAGAGCTCCTACAATGAGCAGTTCTTC. Encoded protein: CASSDSGESSYNEQFF.

In its sample, this clonotype was seen once. This rearrangement joins TRBV7-6 to TRBJ2-3, with D tentatively TRBD2 (7 bases). The end of the DNA is better explained by TRBJ2-7, so the J call may be wrong. The CDR3 totals 16 residues. Germline CDR1 reads SGHVS; CDR2 reads FNYEAQ. CDR3 region: CASSVATRGAKDMQYF. The DNA for the CDR3 is TGTGCCAGCAGCGTCGCGACTCGGGGGGCCAAAGATATGCAGTACTTC.

Regarding this clonotype: No conserved phenylalanine or tryptophan is present at the end of the CDR3, so a read error is the likely explanation. The chain has TRBV7-7 and TRBJ2-5, with a weak D call TRBD1 (6 bases). The end of the DNA fits TRBJ2-1 better, so the J call may be wrong. CDR1 SSHAT and CDR2 FNYEAQ come from the germline V gene (reference sequence). The CDR3 loop spans 13 amino acids. This chain's CDR3 is CASSYFPGETQFS. CDR3 in DNA: TGTGCCAGCAGCTATTTCCCAGGGGAGACCCAGTTCTCG.

This clonotype was seen more than once but under ten times. This chain uses TRBV20-1 with TRBJ2-5; TRBD2 matches 8 bases. V shed 3 bases, J shed 0 bases, and the junction held 9 bases outside the gene matches. The CDR3 totals 16 residues. Per the germline V gene, CDR1 is DFQATT and CDR2 is SNEGSKA (reference sequence). CDR3 sequence: CSARRLAGGDQETQYF. CDR3 sequence (DNA): TGCAGTGCTAGGCGGCTAGCGGGCGGGGACCAAGAGACCCAGTACTTC.

This clonotype was found many times. The chain uses TRBV5-1 and TRBJ2-5; a weak D match, TRBD1 (5 bases). V lost 0 bases and J 5 bases, leaving 17 bases between the germline ends. The CDR3 contains 16 residues. Germline-derived CDR1 and CDR2 are SGHRS and YFSETQ. CDR3 region: CASSLAEAGSWETQYF. CDR3 DNA: TGCGCCAGCAGCTTGGCCGAGGCAGGGTCGTGGGAGACCCAGTACTTC. Full variable domain (remainder filled in from reference TRBV5-1 and TRBJ2-5): KAGVTQTPRYLIKTRGQQVTLSCSPISGHRSVSWYQQTPGQGLQFLFEYFSETQRNKGNFPGRFSGRQFSNSRSEMNVSTLELGDSALYLCASSLAEAGSWETQYFGPGTRLLVL.

J is TRBJ2-3 and V is TRBV7-9; TRBD2 agrees at 11 bases. Germline values: CDR1 SEHNR, CDR2 FQNEAQ (reference sequence). With V trimmed by 7 bases and J by 3 bases, 12 bases remained unmatched. The CDR3 runs 17 residues. The CDR3 loop is CASNLLAGGGITDTQYF. The CDR3 nucleotides are TGTGCCAGCAACCTCCTAGCGGGGGGAGGAATAACAGATACGCAGTATTTT.

This clonotype has a handful of counts. The CDR3 carries no conserved terminal phenylalanine or tryptophan, so it likely arises from a read error. The DNA is omitted, as the CDR3 cannot be located on it reliably, and the CDR3 follows TCRdb's listing. The chain uses TRBV7-6 and TRBJ2-1; the table names TRBD1, a call not compared with the DNA. The CDR3 is 12 residues long, ends included. Germline loops: CDR1 SGHVS, CDR2 FNYEAQ. This chain's CDR3 is CASSPRPVSRVP.

Notes on this clonotype: This may arise from a read error, as a much more abundant clone is one base away. Lacking the conserved final phenylalanine or tryptophan, this CDR3 likely reflects a read error. The V call is TRBV7-6, the J call TRBJ2-5; no reliable D call. V was pared by 3 bases and J by 5 bases, with 16 bases between. This CDR3 has 15 residues. Germline CDR1 and CDR2: SGHVS and FNYEAQ. In nucleotides, the CDR3 is TGTGCCAGCAGCTTCGAAAAGTCACCCAGGGAGACCCAGTACTGC. Translated, it gives CASSFEKSPRETQYC.

The gene calls are TRBV5-1 and TRBJ2-2; 8 bases are a match to TRBD1. V gave up 0 bases and J gave up 5 bases; unmatched junction bases: 3. Germline V gives CDR1 SGHRS, CDR2 YFSETQ. The CDR3 covers 15 residues. In DNA, the CDR3 is TGCGCCAGCAGCTTGGGACAGGGGTTTACCGGGGAGCTGTTTTTT. Translation: CASSLGQGFTGELFF. Looking up the rest from reference TRBV5-1 and TRBJ2-2 gives the full variable domain: KAGVTQTPRYLIKTRGQQVTLSCSPISGHRSVSWYQQTPGQGLQFLFEYFSETQRNKGNFPGRFSGRQFSNSRSEMNVSTLELGDSALYLCASSLGQGFTGELFFGEGSRLTVL.

This clonotype was counted ten times or more. The V and J genes are TRBV7-2 and TRBJ2-7; 7 bases are a match to TRBD2. The CDR3 covers 16 residues. V shed 1 base and J 2 bases; nucleotides not matched to a gene: 8. Germline CDR1 is SGHTA and CDR2 is FQGNSA. In nucleotides, the CDR3 is TGTGCCAGCAGCTTAGGGGGCGGGGGAGGGGCCTACGAGCAGTACTTC. This sequence encodes CASSLGGGGGAYEQYF.

This clonotype was counted between two and nine times. V and J are TRBV7-9 and TRBJ2-5; D not certain. The CDR3 runs 14 residues. The ends were cut back, 0 bases at V and 5 bases at J, with 10 bases in the middle. Looked up from germline, CDR1 is SEHNR and CDR2 is FQNEAQ (reference sequence). The CDR3 DNA reads as TGTGCCAGCAGCTTAGCCTCCGTCGGGGAGACCCAGTACTTC. Translated: CASSLASVGETQYF.

The rearrangement links TRBV7-2 to TRBJ2-7; maybe TRBD2 (8 bases). CDR3 length equals 15 residues. Germline assignment: CDR1 SGHTA and CDR2 FQGNSA. V was clipped by 5 bases and J by 3 bases, with 17 bases between them. CDR3 loop: CASSPGGLGGYEQYF. The CDR3, as DNA: TGTGCCAGCAGCCCAGGGGGACTAGGAGGCTACGAGCAGTACTTC. The full variable domain, completed using reference TRBV7-2 and TRBJ2-7, is GAGVSQSPSNKVTEKGKDVELRCDPISGHTALYWYRQSLGQGLEFLIYFQGNSAPDKSGLPSDRFSAERTGGSVSTLTIQRTQQEDSAVYLCASSPGGLGGYEQYFGPGTRLTVT.

The chain recombines TRBV7-6 with TRBJ2-5, with D maybe TRBD1 (5 bases). V was cut by 9 bases and J by 4 bases, with 21 bases left in between. Germline lookup yields CDR1 SGHVS and CDR2 FNYEAQ. This CDR3 is built from 15 residues. The chain's CDR3 is CARGLWGLLTETQYF. CDR3 DNA: TGTGCCAGGGGGCTATGGGGCCTGCTCACAGAGACCCAGTACTTC. Full variable domain (remainder filled in from reference TRBV7-6 and TRBJ2-5): GAGVSQSPRYKVTKRGQDVALRCDPISGHVSLYWYRQALGQGPEFLTYFNYEAQQDKSGLPNDRFSAERPEGSISTLTIQRTEQRDSAMYRCARGLWGLLTETQYFGPGTRLLVL.

This clonotype was picked up a small number of times. The CDR3 DNA reads TGCAGTGCTAGGCCTAGCGAGAGCATTCAGTACTTC. Translating gives CSARPSESIQYF. J is TRBJ2-4 and V is TRBV20-1, with a tentative D call TRBD2 (6 bases). Trimming took 3 bases from V and 9 from J, leaving 12 bases between them. Germline CDR1 DFQATT, CDR2 SNEGSKA (reference sequence). The CDR3 spans 12 residues.

This clonotype has a count of ten or more. The chain joins TRBV7-6 to TRBJ2-3; TRBD1 matches 9 bases. Germline V CDR1 and CDR2: SGHVS, FNYEAQ. The CDR3 has 17 amino acids. Unmatched junction bases numbered 9, after V lost 2 bases and J lost 3 bases. The CDR3 reads CASSLITGGAGTDTQYF. The CDR3 DNA follows: TGTGCCAGCAGCTTAATTACAGGGGGCGCGGGGACAGATACGCAGTATTTT.

This clonotype is medium-sized by share. The chain is built from TRBV7-8 and TRBJ2-1, with 9 bases lining up with TRBD2. This CDR3 is 14 amino acids long. J gave up 9 bases and V 1 base, and 4 bases lay outside the gene matches. Germline V gene data show CDR1 as SGHVS and CDR2 as FQNEAQ. The CDR3 DNA reads as TGTGCCAGCAGCTTAGTTCAGCGGGAGGTTGAGCAGTTCTTC. Translating it yields CASSLVQREVEQFF. The full variable domain, in which reference TRBV7-8 and TRBJ2-1 provide the parts outside the CDR3, is GAGVSQSPRYKVAKRGQDVALRCDPISGHVSLFWYQQALGQGPEFLTYFQNEAQLDKSGLPSDRFFAERPEGSVSTLKIQRTQQEDSAVYLCASSLVQREVEQFFGPGTRLTVL.

This clonotype was counted a few times. This chain joins TRBV7-8 and TRBJ2-1; a weak D match, TRBD2 (5 bases). The closer fit of TRBJ2-7 to the DNA end suggests the J call may be wrong. Germline-derived CDR1 and CDR2 are SGHVS and FQNEAQ. The CDR3 contains 14 residues. The CDR3 region has the DNA TGTGCCAGCACCCGGGGTAGCTCCTACAATGAGCAGTACTTC. Translating gives CASTRGSSYNEQYF.

The table lists this clonotype with a count of one. Its ends do not fully match the called genes, so a read error is possible. The chain couples TRBV7-2 to TRBJ2-3, with D perhaps matching TRBD2 (5 bases). Germline values: CDR1 SGHTA, CDR2 FQGNSA. This CDR3 has 16 residues. DNA of the CDR3: TGTGCCAGCAGCGTAGCTGGACTGTGGGCCACAAATATGCAGTATTTT. Translated: CASSVAGLWATNMQYF.

In the case of this clonotype: A read error is possible here, since a much larger clone lies one base away. This likely comes from a read error, as the CDR3 has no conserved phenylalanine or tryptophan at its end. V usage is TRBV7-2 and J usage is TRBJ2-5; D possibly corresponds to TRBD2 (6 bases). There are 13 residues in the CDR3. Trimming took 4 bases from V and 5 from J, leaving 11 bases between them. The germline V gene has CDR1 SGHTA and CDR2 FQGNSA. The CDR3 loop is CASSSPEGETQYL. CDR3 DNA: TGTGCCAGCAGCTCTCCGGAGGGTGAGACCCAGTACTTG.

The chain carries TRBV7-8 and TRBJ1-6; 7 nucleotides align to TRBD1. The CDR3 runs to 17 residues. The V and J ends lost 1 base and 2 bases, in that order; junction bases with no gene match: 5. Germline CDR1 SGHVS, CDR2 FQNEAQ. The CDR3 is CASSLDSGTAYNSPLHF. The CDR3 nucleotides read TGTGCCAGCAGCTTAGACTCCGGGACAGCCTATAATTCACCCCTCCACTTT.